This T cell receptor (beta chain) was found in a study of Graves' ophthalmopathy and Graves' hyperthyroidism. Amplification from RNA transcripts yielded the TCR beta CDR3 regions. After a first-round RT-PCR with HTBI primers, a second-round multiplex PCR was run. TCRdb passed the multiplex PCR reads through MiXCR, listing each CDR3 protein once. The sample contains 400,000 to 500,000 distinct CDR3 sequences, around 21% of which appear only once. CDR3 length: 12 residues. The germline gives CDR1 SNHLY, CDR2 FYNNEI. Trimming cost V 10 bases and J 4 bases; bases outside gene matches: 6. This clonotype was detected ten times or more.

The V call is TRBV2, the J call TRBJ1-2; 7 bases map to TRBD1. Sequencing was performed on peripheral blood. The sequence was collected from a woman aged 18-30 years with stable Graves' hyperthyroidism. DNA of the CDR3: TGTGCCACCAGGGACAGTAGCTATGGCTACACCTTC. Encoded protein: CATRDSSYGYTF.